This T cell receptor (beta chain) was retrieved from a study of T cell responses to AZD1222 COVID-19 vaccine. The CDR3 is 16 residues long. V lost 4 bases and J 8 bases, leaving 19 bases between the germline ends. Germline V gene lookup returns CDR1 SGHRS and CDR2 YFSETQ. Produced via immunoSEQ multiplex PCR; TCRdb's table is partial and in-frame only. This table holds more than 110,000 clones, about 92% found once. This clonotype was obtained from an adult in good health. The material was peripheral blood, obtained on day 0 of AZD1222 vaccination. This chain links TRBV5-1 with TRBJ1-6; D is unresolved. This CDR3 is CASSNWGISGYSPLHF. The CDR3 region has the DNA TGCGCCAGCAGCAATTGGGGTATCTCCGGGTATTCACCCCTCCACTTT.